The 14 T cell receptor delta chains in this list originate from one sample, sequenced in a study of gamma-delta chains in newborns, infants, children. TCRdb made new clone calls on the reads using CATT. Of about 2,300 delta-chain clones in the sample, around 1% were seen once. The sequenced sample consisted of blood. The receptors here all came from a child who was a newborn, infant or young child, either healthy, febrile or measles-vaccinated (not recorded which).

This clone was observed a few times. A single base separates this from a much larger clone, so it may be a read error. The chain carries TRDV1 and TRDJ1; 13 bases fit TRDD3. This CDR3 is 20 amino acids long. Germline V CDR1 and CDR2: TSWWSYY, QGS. The CDR3 loop reads CALGEQSPTGGYAYTDELIF. DNA of the CDR3: TGTGCTCTTGGGGAACAAAGTCCAACTGGGGGATACGCGTACACCGATGAACTCATCTTT.

Worth noting for this clone: For this DNA, TCRdb reports the protein of a much larger clone, which diverges at residue 12, most likely from a read error; the protein presented here is translated directly from the DNA. The chain has TRDV2 and TRDJ1, with 13 positions matching TRDD3. The CDR3 contains 17 residues. CDR1 is GEAIGNYY, CDR2 EKD, per germline. V lost 0 bases, J lost 3 bases, and 6 bases stayed unmatched. DNA for the CDR3: TGTGCCTGTGACACCGAAGGAACTGGGGGATACGCCGATAAACTCATCTTT. Its protein is CACDTEGTGGYADKLIF.

This clone came up a few times. The translation of this DNA and the TCRdb protein of a much larger clone differ at residue 7, probably owing to a read error; the protein shown here is translated from the DNA. The chain recombines TRDV2 with TRDJ2; no firm D call. From germline, CDR1 is GEAIGNYY and CDR2 EKD. V was cut by 3 bases and J by 4 bases, with 14 bases left in between. There are 15 residues in the CDR3. CDR3 sequence: CACDLVWDRTAQLFF. The CDR3 nucleotides are TGTGCCTGTGACCTGGTATGGGACCGGACAGCACAACTCTTCTTT.

This clone has a handful of counts. The mismatch at residue 13 between this DNA's translation and the TCRdb protein of a much larger clone likely reflects a read error; the protein shown is translated from the DNA. V is TRDV2 and J is TRDJ3, with 7 nucleotides matching TRDD3. The CDR3 extends over 19 amino acids. From germline, CDR1 is GEAIGNYY and CDR2 EKD. In DNA, the CDR3 is TGTGCCTGTGACACCGGTCTGGGGGCACGCTCCTGGAACACCCGACAGATGTTTTTC. This translates into CACDTGLGARSWNTRQMFF.

A few counts support this clone. TCRdb has a much larger clone's protein, which differs at residue 3 from the translation of this DNA, likely because of a read error; what is shown is the protein translated from the DNA. The chain carries TRDV2 and TRDJ3, with 11 bases aligning to TRDD3. Germline CDR1 and CDR2: GEAIGNYY and EKD. The CDR3 is made up of 19 amino acids. The chain's CDR3 is CARDTGAGGYKWDTRQMFF. The CDR3 DNA is TGTGCCCGTGACACCGGTGCTGGGGGATACAAATGGGACACCCGACAGATGTTTTTC.

The V call is TRDV1, the J call TRDJ1, with 10 bases lining up with TRDD3. The ends lost 2 bases at V and 0 bases at J; junction bases unmatched: 24. Germline lookup yields CDR1 TSWWSYY and CDR2 QGS. The length of the CDR3 is 23 residues. This CDR3 is CALGEGFLPTYGGYRGNTDKLIF. For the CDR3, the DNA is TGTGCTCTTGGGGAAGGGTTCCTACCTACCTATGGGGGATACAGGGGTAACACCGATAAACTCATCTTT.

Worth noting for this clone: This sequence may be a read error, since a much larger clone differs from it by one base. The V call is TRDV2, the J call TRDJ3, with 12 bases matching TRDD3. CDR3 length equals 20 residues. V dropped 0 bases and J dropped 3; count of bases not matched to a gene: 8. The germline CDR1 and CDR2 sequences are GEAIGNYY and EKD. The CDR3 DNA reads as TGTGCCTGTGACACCGCCTTACTGGGGGATACCAGCTGGGACACCCGACAGATGTTTTTC. It encodes CACDTALLGDTSWDTRQMFF.

This clone has just a few counts. This may come from a read error, since a much larger clone is one base off. This rearrangement joins TRDV2 to TRDJ3; 13 bases map to TRDD3. The CDR3 is made up of 23 amino acids. Germline V lookup: CDR1 GEAIGNYY, CDR2 EKD. CDR3 in DNA: TGTGCCTGTGACACCGTTGGACTGGGGGATACGCTTTCGCGCTCCTGGGGCACCCGACAGATGTTTTTC. This sequence encodes CACDTVGLGDTLSRSWGTRQMFF.

This clone is termed medium-sized (0.01 to 0.1%). This chain links TRDV2 with TRDJ3, with TRDD3 matching over 11 bases. The length of the CDR3 is 20 residues. Germline CDR1 GEAIGNYY, CDR2 EKD. V dropped 2 bases and J dropped 0; count of bases not matched to a gene: 8. Written as DNA, the CDR3 is TGTGCCTGTGACAGCCATAACTGGGGGATAACCTCCTGGGACACCCGACAGATGTTTTTC. Translation: CACDSHNWGITSWDTRQMFF.

Points on this clone: This may stem from a read error, because a much larger clone lies one nucleotide away. The V gene is TRDV2, the J gene TRDJ3; TRDD3 matches at 11 bases. Trimming at V came to 3 bases and at J to 3 bases, leaving 12 bases not matched to a gene. Germline V lookup: CDR1 GEAIGNYY, CDR2 EKD. This CDR3 is built from 20 residues. CDR3 region: CACDSMGDTLGLWDTRQMFF. The CDR3 DNA reads TGTGCCTGTGACTCAATGGGGGATACGCTGGGACTCTGGGACACCCGACAGATGTTTTTC.

By sample fraction, this clone is large. Other nucleotide sequences from this sample produce the same CDR3. The chain carries TRDV2 and TRDJ3, with 10 bases matching TRDD3. Germline trimming cut 0 bases from V and 3 bases from J; bases unmatched to any gene: 1. Germline values: CDR1 GEAIGNYY, CDR2 EKD. The CDR3 is made up of 17 amino acids. CDR3 nucleotides: TGTGCCTGTGACACCGCTGGGGGATACTGGGACACCCGACAGATGTTTTTC. Translation: CACDTAGGYWDTRQMFF.

The table lists this clone with a few counts. For this DNA, TCRdb reports the protein of a much larger clone, which diverges at residue 12, most likely from a read error; the protein presented here is translated directly from the DNA. V usage is TRAV29/DV5 and J usage is TRDJ2; 12 bases fit TRDD3. Germline CDR1 NSMFDY, CDR2 ISSIKDK. This CDR3 spans 15 amino acids. CDR3 region: CAATYWGILTAHLFF. CDR3 DNA sequence: TGTGCAGCAACGTACTGGGGGATACTGACAGCACATCTCTTCTTT.

This clone has more than one count but fewer than ten. A read error likely explains why the TCRdb protein, taken from a much larger clone, differs from this DNA's translation at residue 12; the protein shown is translated from the DNA. The chain joins TRDV2 to TRDJ2; 8 positions match TRDD3. The germline CDR1 and CDR2 sequences are GEAIGNYY and EKD. CDR3 length: 14 residues. The CDR3 is CACDTWGMTAQPFF. CDR3 bases: TGTGCCTGTGACACCTGGGGGATGACAGCACAACCCTTCTTT.

Note on this clone: The mismatch at residue 4 between this DNA's translation and the TCRdb protein of a much larger clone likely reflects a read error; the protein shown is translated from the DNA. J is TRDJ2 and V is TRDV2, with 12 bases aligning to TRDD3. The CDR3 runs to 17 residues. The V and J ends lost 5 bases and 6 bases, in that order; junction bases with no gene match: 12. Germline CDR1 is GEAIGNYY and CDR2 is EKD. This chain's CDR3 is CACGVLGDTGGAAQLFF. The CDR3 coding sequence is TGTGCCTGTGGCGTACTGGGGGATACTGGGGGAGCAGCACAACTCTTCTTT.